One sample yielded the 28 T cell receptor beta chains listed below, sequenced in a study of T cell responses to AZD1222 COVID-19 vaccine (dated by TCRdb to the early 2020s). The method was the immunoSEQ multiplex PCR assay. Not all clones reach the TCRdb copy of this immuneACCESS table, which keeps in-frame sequences only. Checked studies attribute under half of the gap to unresolved V genes and leave the rest unexplained. The table held for this sample gives over 120,000 clones. 2% to 2.5% of the sample comes from the top ten. The time point label on this specimen signifies: baseline before first vaccination. The sequenced sample consisted of peripheral blood. These receptors were taken from an adult in good health.

The rearrangement uses TRBV9 and TRBJ1-2, with 10 bases identical to TRBD1. Losses at the gene ends were 4 bases for V and 6 bases for J; bases not matched to a gene: 9. The CDR3 is made up of 15 amino acids. In germline, CDR1 is SGDLS, CDR2 YYNGEE. CDR3 coding DNA: TGTGCCAGCAGCTTTGGACAGGGGGACTTCGATGGCTACACCTTC. This codes for CASSFGQGDFDGYTF.

The V gene is TRBV6-2 or TRBV6-3, the J gene TRBJ2-3; possibly TRBD2 for D (6 bases). Trimming removed 2 bases from V and 2 bases from J, with 20 bases in between. Germline assignment: CDR1 MNHEY and CDR2 SVGEGT. The CDR3 length is 18 residues. The CDR3 DNA reads TGTGCCAGCAGTTACCGGGGGTTCGGAGCGGCCAACACAGATACGCAGTATTTT. This translates into CASSYRGFGAANTDTQYF.

The chain recombines TRBV19 with TRBJ1-1, with TRBD1 identical over 10 bases. V lost 5 bases, J lost 4 bases, and 7 bases stayed unmatched. This CDR3 is built from 15 residues. Germline V gene sequence: CDR1 LNHDA, CDR2 SQIVND (reference sequence). The CDR3 nucleotides read TGTGCCAGTAGTGCGTTCCGGGACAGGGGCACTGAAGCTTTCTTT. Protein product: CASSAFRDRGTEAFF.

J is TRBJ1-1 and V is TRBV6-6; a possible D gene is TRBD1 (6 bases). The germline gives CDR1 MNHNY, CDR2 SVGAGI (reference sequence). Trimming cost V 6 bases and J 1 base, with 9 bases left between them. This CDR3 contains 13 residues. The CDR3, as DNA: TGTGCCAGCAGCCCCAGGGGGAACACTGAAGCTTTCTTT. Translated, it gives CASSPRGNTEAFF.

DNA of the CDR3: TGTGCCATCGGTCGGCGACTAGCGGGGAACACCGGGGAGCTGTTTTTT. Translating it yields CAIGRRLAGNTGELFF. The chain has TRBV10-3 and TRBJ2-2; 10 bases map to TRBD2. V lost 8 bases, J lost 1 base, and 7 bases stayed unmatched. Looked up from germline, CDR1 is ENHRY and CDR2 is SYGVKD. The CDR3 is 16 amino acids.

V is TRBV10-3 and J is TRBJ1-5; D perhaps matches TRBD1 (5 bases). The CDR3 is 16 amino acids. The V and J ends lost 0 bases and 2 bases respectively, with 11 bases between them. Germline CDR1 and CDR2: ENHRY and SYGVKD. The CDR3 DNA is TGTGCCATCAGTGAGTCCTCCAGGGAGGGCAATCAGCCCCAGCATTTT. Translation gives CAISESSREGNQPQHF.

The rearrangement uses TRBV18 and TRBJ1-2; possible D gene TRBD1, 5 bases. Germline V lookup: CDR1 KGHSH, CDR2 LQKENI. The V and J ends lost 2 bases and 3 bases respectively, with 16 bases between them. The CDR3 runs 16 residues. CDR3 sequence reads: CASSPSPGGADYGYTF. As DNA, the CDR3 is TGTGCCAGCTCACCATCCCCCGGCGGGGCTGACTATGGCTACACCTTC. Supplemented by reference TRBV18 and TRBJ1-2, the full variable domain reads NAGVMQNPRHLVRRRGQEARLRCSPMKGHSHVYWYRQLPEEGLKFMVYLQKENIIDESGMPKERFSAEFPKEGPSILRIQQVVRGDSAAYFCASSPSPGGADYGYTFGSGTRLTVV.

The gene calls are TRBV7-9 and TRBJ2-1; D perhaps matches TRBD1 (6 bases). V gave up 5 bases and J gave up 6 bases, with 14 bases separating them. The CDR3 extends over 14 amino acids. Germline lookup yields CDR1 SEHNR and CDR2 FQNEAQ (reference sequence). CDR3: CASSPPGVGNEQFF. CDR3 in DNA: TGTGCCAGCAGCCCGCCAGGGGTTGGCAATGAGCAGTTCTTC.

As to this clone: Lacking the conserved final phenylalanine or tryptophan, this CDR3 likely reflects a read error. It is unclear where the CDR3 begins or ends on the DNA, so no DNA is shown, and the CDR3 is as TCRdb lists it. The genes are TRBV6-6 and TRBJ1-1. Germline V gene lookup returns CDR1 MNHNY and CDR2 SVGAGI (reference sequence). The CDR3 has 13 residues if both end residues are counted. The CDR3 spells CASSYDGTEYELV.

J is TRBJ2-3 and V is TRBV5-5, with 8 positions matching TRBD1. Germline CDR1 reads SGHKS; CDR2 reads YYEKEE (reference sequence). V gave up 2 bases and J gave up 3 bases; unmatched junction bases: 11. CDR3 length equals 17 residues. In DNA form, the CDR3 reads TGTGCCAGCAGCTTATCAGATAATTGGACAGGGACAGATACGCAGTATTTT. Its protein is CASSLSDNWTGTDTQYF.

This chain joins TRBV5-1 and TRBJ1-1, with D maybe TRBD1 (5 bases). CDR1 is SGHRS and CDR2 is YFSETQ in the germline V gene. Trimming stripped 0 bases from V and 1 base from J, with 7 bases between. The CDR3 totals 14 residues. Here the CDR3 reads CASSLGQPNTEAFF. CDR3 bases: TGCGCCAGCAGCTTGGGACAGCCGAACACTGAAGCTTTCTTT.

The genes are TRBV6-2 or TRBV6-3 and TRBJ1-5, with D uncertain. The ends were cut back, 0 bases at V and 6 bases at J, with 12 bases in the middle. The germline CDR1 and CDR2 sequences are MNHEY and SVGEGT. The CDR3 runs to 15 residues. The CDR3 region is CASSYSEVSFQPQHF. The CDR3 DNA sequence: TGTGCCAGCAGTTACTCAGAAGTTTCTTTTCAGCCCCAGCATTTT.

V gene TRBV14 combines with J gene TRBJ1-1, with no clear D. The CDR3 is 13 residues long. Looked up from germline, CDR1 is SGHDN and CDR2 is FVKESK. V lost 0 bases to trimming and J lost 6 bases, with 8 bases between them. The CDR3 DNA is TGTGCCAGCAGCCAAGATCAAGGGTCTGAAGCTTTCTTT. Translation: CASSQDQGSEAFF.

This rearrangement joins TRBV7-2 to TRBJ2-1, with D possibly matching TRBD2 (7 bases). Trimming removed 5 bases from V and 6 bases from J, with 17 bases in between. This CDR3 has 15 amino acids. Germline V gene data show CDR1 as SGHTA and CDR2 as FQGNSA. This CDR3 is CASSGFGGRPNEQFF. CDR3 coding DNA: TGTGCCAGCAGCGGTTTCGGGGGGCGCCCCAATGAGCAGTTCTTC.

CDR3 residues: CASSLGTGVYGYTF. CDR3 bases: TGTGCCAGCAGCTTAGGGACAGGGGTCTATGGCTACACCTTC. The chain is built from TRBV7-3 and TRBJ1-2; 10 nucleotides line up with TRBD1. After removal of 2 bases from V and 4 bases from J, the junction contained 1 base not matched to a gene. Looked up from germline, CDR1 is SGHTA and CDR2 is FQGTGA. The CDR3 has 14 residues.

The rearrangement uses TRBV19 and TRBJ1-2; a weak D match, TRBD1 (6 bases). The CDR3 has 15 residues. Germline CDR1 and CDR2: LNHDA and SQIVND (reference sequence). V was shortened by 4 bases and J by 3 bases, with 15 bases between the two germline ends. The CDR3: CASSTNRESDYGYTF. The CDR3 DNA is TGTGCCAGTAGTACAAACAGGGAATCGGACTATGGCTACACCTTC.

The chain has TRBV2 and TRBJ1-5, with TRBD1 matching 7 bases. V was pared by 7 bases and J by 2 bases, with 5 bases of the junction left unmatched. The CDR3 is 14 residues long. The germline gives CDR1 SNHLY, CDR2 FYNNEI. The CDR3 nucleotides read TGTGCCAGCACGGGACAGTACGGCAATCAGCCCCAGCATTTT. It yields the protein CASTGQYGNQPQHF.

This chain connects TRBV12-3 or TRBV12-4 to TRBJ2-3; D call uncertain. The CDR3 spans 11 residues. The germline V and J ends were trimmed by 6 bases and 9 bases, with 10 bases remaining between them. This CDR3 is CASSLADTQYF. As DNA, the CDR3 is TGTGCCAGCAGCCTCGCTGACACGCAGTATTTT.

The chain carries TRBV7-2 and TRBJ2-3; a possible D gene is TRBD2 (5 bases). This CDR3 has 13 amino acids. The V and J ends lost 5 bases and 6 bases respectively, with 12 bases between them. Germline V gene lookup returns CDR1 SGHTA and CDR2 FQGNSA. CDR3: CASSPNPGDTQYF. In nucleotides, the CDR3 is TGTGCCAGCAGCCCGAACCCGGGGGATACGCAGTATTTT.

The chain carries TRBV2 and TRBJ1-2; the D gene is possibly TRBD1 (5 bases). V dropped 7 bases and J dropped 2 bases, with 17 bases sitting between them. The germline CDR1 and CDR2 sequences are SNHLY and FYNNEI. This CDR3 is built from 15 residues. The CDR3 sequence is CASNLEGTMNYGYTF. The CDR3 bases are TGTGCCAGCAATTTGGAGGGGACCATGAACTATGGCTACACCTTC.

V is TRBV6-5 and J is TRBJ1-1; maybe TRBD1 (6 bases). This CDR3 contains 16 residues. Germline assignment: CDR1 MNHEY and CDR2 SVGAGI. V shed 4 bases and J shed 1 base, with 16 bases lying between them. The CDR3 DNA reads TGTGCCAGCAGTTTTATAGGGGGGATTCAGAACACTGAAGCTTTCTTT. Translated, it gives CASSFIGGIQNTEAFF.

The chain is built from TRBV7-8 and TRBJ1-5; D is undetermined. This CDR3 has 12 amino acids. CDR1 is SGHVS, CDR2 FQNEAQ, per germline. Trimming cost V 5 bases and J 5 bases, with 7 bases left between them. The CDR3 DNA is TGTGCCAGCAGCGTAACCGATCAGCCCCAGCATTTT. Translating it yields CASSVTDQPQHF.

The chain links TRBV2 to TRBJ1-2; D perhaps matches TRBD1 (5 bases). The CDR3 contains 15 residues. The V end was cut by 4 bases, the J end by 0 bases, with 12 bases between. Per the germline V gene, CDR1 is SNHLY and CDR2 is FYNNEI. The CDR3 DNA follows: TGTGCCAGCAGTGGAGTTAGGGGAACTAACTATGGCTACACCTTC. It specifies CASSGVRGTNYGYTF.

This rearrangement joins TRBV5-5 to TRBJ2-7; D remains unclear. Per germline, CDR1 SGHKS and CDR2 YYEKEE (reference sequence). This CDR3 is 16 amino acids long. V was clipped by 0 bases and J by 7 bases, with 20 bases between them. The CDR3 here is CASSLAPAGNTWEQYF. The DNA of the CDR3 is TGTGCCAGCAGCTTGGCACCAGCCGGCAACACGTGGGAGCAGTACTTC. The full variable domain, rest sourced from reference TRBV5-5 and TRBJ2-7, is DAGVTQSPTHLIKTRGQQVTLRCSPISGHKSVSWYQQVLGQGPQFIFQYYEKEERGRGNFPDRFSARQFPNYSSELNVNALLLGDSALYLCASSLAPAGNTWEQYFGPGTRLTVT.

V is TRBV3-1 (or the pseudogene TRBV3-2) and J is TRBJ2-3; 10 positions agree with TRBD2. The CDR3 sequence is 16 residues long. Germline lookup yields CDR1 LGHDT and CDR2 YNNKEL (reference sequence). Trimming took 1 base from V and 2 from J; bases not matched to a gene: 3. CDR3 bases: TGTGCCAGCAGCCAAGGCCTAGCGGGGGCCACAGATACGCAGTATTTT. Amino acid sequence: CASSQGLAGATDTQYF.

The gene calls are TRBV7-9 and TRBJ1-3, with no clear D. CDR1 and CDR2 (germline): SEHNR, FQNEAQ (reference sequence). The V gene lost 3 bases and the J gene lost 2 bases, with 11 bases spanning the gap. The CDR3 runs to 15 residues. The CDR3 nucleotides are TGTGCCAGCAGCTTGCTCGGAGACACTGGAAACACCATATATTTT. Amino acid sequence: CASSLLGDTGNTIYF.

The rearrangement joins TRBV28 to TRBJ2-3; D unclear. This CDR3 is built from 18 residues. V was shortened by 3 bases and J by 2 bases, with 21 bases between the two germline ends. Germline lookup yields CDR1 MDHEN and CDR2 SYDVKM. This CDR3 reads CASSFTPVPTATTDTQYF. The CDR3 nucleotides read TGTGCCAGCAGTTTCACCCCCGTCCCGACGGCGACCACAGATACGCAGTATTTT.

The V and J genes are TRBV4-2 and TRBJ1-5, with D unclear. V was shortened by 0 bases and J by 6 bases, with 15 bases between the two germline ends. The CDR3 length is 16 residues. Germline V gene lookup returns CDR1 LGHNA and CDR2 YNFKEQ. The CDR3 DNA reads as TGTGCCAGCAGCCAAGATAATAAGGGATACAGTCAGCCCCAGCATTTT. Amino acid sequence: CASSQDNKGYSQPQHF.